This TCR beta chain was identified during a study of cytomegalovirus exposure and HLA in healthy donors. The CDR3 has 14 residues. The germline CDR1 and CDR2 sequences are SGHTA and FQGNSA. General study points: With DRB1 most and HLA-C fewest, TCR association rates differed between HLA loci in a later analysis. Analysis was carried out at a later point, and it linked a missense DCLRE1C variant to TCR beta V- and J-gene trimming. According to an earlier analysis, most TCR beta V segments yielded productive rearrangements about 87% or about 30% of the time. TCR beta sequences reportedly predicted most subjects' HLA-A and HLA-B alleles accurately.

A note on this clone: The antigen remains undetermined. A junction end diverges from the germline sequence, so it may reflect a read error.

In the PCR, 60 Vbeta and 13 Jbeta primers were used. Clones were read by immunoSEQ multiplex PCR, and TCRdb kept only the in-frame ones, dropping some. The table has 200,000 to 250,000 clones, 75% to 80% seen once. This TCR was sampled from a man aged 18 to 29 in good health and CMV-seronegative. This rearrangement joins TRBV7-2 to TRBJ2-5, with D uncertain. Material: PBMCs. The CDR3 region is CASSLAAVQETQHF. In DNA form, the CDR3 reads TGTGCCAGCAGCTTAGCGGCGGTACAAGAGACCCAGCACTTC. Full variable domain (remainder filled in from reference TRBV7-2 and TRBJ2-5): GAGVSQSPSNKVTEKGKDVELRCDPISGHTALYWYRQSLGQGLEFLIYFQGNSAPDKSGLPSDRFSAERTGGSVSTLTIQRTQQEDSAVYLCASSLAAVQETQHFGPGTRLLVL.